The 27 T cell receptor beta chains listed next were all sequenced from one sample in a study of T cells in Graves' hyperthyroidism and ophthalmopathy. From RNA transcripts, TCR beta CDR3 regions were amplified. TCR CDR3 regions were first amplified by RT-PCR with HTBI primers. Via MiXCR, TCRdb re-called the multiplex PCR reads, giving one row per CDR3 protein. The sample yields hundreds of thousands of distinct CDR3 sequences, approximately 25% seen once. What was sequenced was blood. These receptor sequences come from a man aged 45-65 years with Graves' hyperthyroidism.

J is TRBJ2-1 and V is TRBV20-1; D is undetermined. Germline CDR1 reads DFQATT; CDR2 reads SNEGSKA (reference sequence). Trimming removed 6 bases from V and 5 bases from J, with 11 bases in between. The CDR3 length is 12 residues. The CDR3 DNA reads TGCAGTGCAAATCCCCCCCACAATGAGCAGTTCTTC. It is translated as CSANPPHNEQFF.

This clonotype was counted a few times. The CDR3, as DNA: TGTGCCAGCAGTATAACCTACGAGCAGTACTTC. It yields the protein CASSITYEQYF. The chain recombines TRBV6-1 with TRBJ2-7; D uncertain. The V end was cut by 5 bases, the J end by 2 bases, with 4 bases between. CDR1 MNHNS and CDR2 SASEGT come from the germline V gene. CDR3 size: 11 residues.

This clonotype was observed a handful of times. This chain connects TRBV10-3 to TRBJ2-7; 12 bases map to TRBD2. Germline-derived CDR1 and CDR2 are ENHRY and SYGVKD. CDR3 length: 13 amino acids. V gave up 11 bases and J gave up 7 bases; unmatched junction bases: 9. CDR3 DNA: TGTGCCCTCGGACTAGCGGGGACAGTGGAGCAGTACTTC. Amino acids: CALGLAGTVEQYF.

This clonotype appeared a few times. The chain is built from TRBV28 and TRBJ2-5, with 7 bases lining up with TRBD1. Germline lookup yields CDR1 MDHEN and CDR2 SYDVKM. The CDR3 sequence is 15 residues long. Losses at the gene ends were 5 bases for V and 6 bases for J; bases not matched to a gene: 12. The CDR3 DNA sequence: TGTGCCAGCAGTATCGGGACAGAGAGAATGAAGACCCAGTACTTC. It encodes CASSIGTERMKTQYF.

This clonotype was seen only a few times. This chain links TRBV28 with TRBJ1-5; D remains ambiguous. Germline V gene data show CDR1 as MDHEN and CDR2 as SYDVKM. The length of the CDR3 is 13 residues. The V and J ends lost 2 bases and 5 bases respectively, with 7 bases between them. The CDR3 reads CASSLIGDQPQHF. CDR3 in DNA: TGTGCCAGCAGTTTAATCGGGGATCAGCCCCAGCATTTT.

This clonotype has just a few counts. The chain links TRBV5-1 to TRBJ2-7, with D unclear. Between the trimmed V and J ends, which lost 1 base and 3 bases, there was a span of 11 bases. This CDR3 has 14 residues. Looked up from germline, CDR1 is SGHRS and CDR2 is YFSETQ. CDR3 nucleotides: TGCGCCAGCAGCTTGAGTGCCTACAACTACGAGCAGTACTTC. Encoded protein: CASSLSAYNYEQYF.

V is TRBV15 and J is TRBJ1-4; D call uncertain. The CDR3 is 14 amino acids. V was trimmed by 4 bases and J by 3 bases, leaving 9 bases between them. CDR1 and CDR2 from the germline V gene are LNHNV and YYDKDF (reference sequence). The CDR3 sequence is CATSMWAANEKLFF. The CDR3 nucleotides are TGTGCCACCAGCATGTGGGCCGCTAATGAAAAACTGTTTTTT.

This clonotype has only a few counts. The chain recombines TRBV27 with TRBJ2-1; a possible D gene is TRBD2 (5 bases). Trimming took 2 bases from V and 9 from J, leaving 17 bases between them. CDR1 MNHEY and CDR2 SMNVEV come from the germline V gene (reference sequence). CDR3 length equals 15 residues. CDR3: CASSLRKIAGVEQFF. The DNA for the CDR3 is TGTGCCAGCAGTTTAAGAAAAATTGCCGGGGTTGAGCAGTTCTTC.

The chain links TRBV19 to TRBJ2-7; the D gene is possibly TRBD2 (6 bases). With 7 bases removed from V and 2 bases from J, the gap between germline ends came to 15 bases. The CDR3 has 14 amino acids. Per the germline V gene, CDR1 is LNHDA and CDR2 is SQIVND (reference sequence). Here the CDR3 reads CASKARLGPYEQYF. In DNA, the CDR3 is TGTGCCAGTAAAGCCCGACTAGGGCCCTACGAGCAGTACTTC.

This chain connects TRBV6-1 to TRBJ2-2; TRBD2 might be the D (6 bases). CDR3 length: 13 residues. Trimming took off 8 bases at V and 7 bases at J, with 14 bases between the two ends. Germline lookup yields CDR1 MNHNS and CDR2 SASEGT. The DNA of the CDR3 is TGTGCCAGCGGGAGAAACGGGGGCGGGGAGCTGTTTTTT. It translates to CASGRNGGGELFF.

The rearrangement joins TRBV19 to TRBJ2-6; 9 bases line up with TRBD1. Germline V gene lookup returns CDR1 LNHDA and CDR2 SQIVND (reference sequence). This CDR3 comprises 18 residues. The V gene end was trimmed by 5 bases and the J gene end by 0 bases; junction bases not matched to a gene: 8. The CDR3 protein is CASSPGGTGYSGANVLTF. DNA of the CDR3: TGTGCCAGTAGTCCGGGCGGGACAGGGTACTCTGGGGCCAACGTCCTGACTTTC.

The chain employs TRBV6-2 or TRBV6-3 and TRBJ2-5, with D perhaps matching TRBD2 (6 bases). In germline, CDR1 is MNHEY, CDR2 SVGEGT. The ends were cut back, 2 bases at V and 7 bases at J, with 14 bases in the middle. The CDR3 is 14 amino acids. This CDR3 is CASSYGGSRGTQYF. The CDR3 nucleotides read TGTGCCAGCAGTTACGGGGGGAGTCGGGGGACCCAGTACTTC.

This clonotype was observed a few times. The chain employs TRBV27 and TRBJ1-1; no definite D call. The germline V gene encodes CDR1 MNHEY and CDR2 SMNVEV (reference sequence). V lost 5 bases, J lost 0 bases, and 19 bases lay in between. The CDR3 is 17 amino acids. CDR3 amino acids: CASSEGMRPYMNTEAFF. Written as DNA, the CDR3 is TGTGCCAGCAGTGAAGGAATGAGACCTTACATGAACACTGAAGCTTTCTTT.

This clonotype was observed a few times. The chain joins TRBV27 to TRBJ2-1, with D unclear. The CDR3 consists of 13 residues. The V and J ends lost 0 bases and 7 bases respectively, with 7 bases between them. From germline, CDR1 is MNHEY and CDR2 SMNVEV (reference sequence). The CDR3 DNA sequence: TGTGCCAGCAGTTTATCGGAACGGAATGAGCAGTTCTTC. Translation: CASSLSERNEQFF.

This clonotype was observed once. This chain links TRBV28 with TRBJ2-7; D ambiguous. Germline-derived CDR1 and CDR2 are MDHEN and SYDVKM. The CDR3 is 15 amino acids. Trimming cost V 3 bases and J 6 bases, with 18 bases left between them. The chain's CDR3 is CASSFPLGVHFEQYF. As DNA, the CDR3 is TGTGCCAGCAGTTTTCCCCTAGGAGTGCACTTCGAGCAGTACTTC.

CDR3 loop: CSATRTSGRLEWNEQFF. The CDR3, as DNA: TGCAGTGCTACCCGGACTAGCGGGAGACTAGAGTGGAATGAGCAGTTCTTC. The V gene is TRBV20-1, the J gene TRBJ2-1; 13 positions agree with TRBD2. The CDR3 runs to 17 residues. V was pared by 4 bases and J by 7 bases, with 13 bases of the junction left unmatched. From germline, CDR1 is DFQATT and CDR2 SNEGSKA (reference sequence).

This clonotype was seen a few times. This chain connects TRBV7-6 to TRBJ2-3, with a tentative D call TRBD1 (5 bases). The length of the CDR3 is 18 residues. V was shortened by 1 base and J by 0 bases, with 17 bases between the two germline ends. Germline loops: CDR1 SGHVS, CDR2 FNYEAQ. CDR3 DNA sequence: TGTGCCAGCAGCTTAGTGGGGCTGGGCACAGGAAGCACAGATACGCAGTATTTT. Protein sequence: CASSLVGLGTGSTDTQYF.

This clonotype has at least ten counts. This chain links TRBV24-1 with TRBJ2-5, with TRBD2 as a possible D gene (6 bases). CDR1 is KGHDR, CDR2 SFDVKD, per germline. V gave up 5 bases and J gave up 5 bases, with 17 bases separating them. There are 15 residues in the CDR3. The CDR3 sequence: CATSAYGGGRETQYF. CDR3 coding DNA: TGTGCCACCAGTGCCTACGGGGGAGGCCGGGAGACCCAGTACTTC.

The rearrangement uses TRBV5-5 and TRBJ2-7, with a possible D match to TRBD1 (5 bases). CDR3 size: 14 residues. V was cut by 4 bases and J by 0 bases, with 11 bases left in between. Germline CDR1 SGHKS, CDR2 YYEKEE (reference sequence). The DNA for the CDR3 is TGTGCCAGCAGCGCCCGACAGAGCTCCTACGAGCAGTACTTC. Translation gives CASSARQSSYEQYF.

Notes on this clonotype: A read error may produce the germline difference seen at one junction end. The chain links TRBV12-3 or TRBV12-4 to TRBJ1-2, with TRBD1 matching 7 bases. The CDR3 has 14 amino acids. In nucleotides, the CDR3 is TGTGCCAGCAGATTAGGGGGCGCCGACTATGGCTACACCTTC. As protein: CASRLGGADYGYTF.

The chain recombines TRBV7-9 with TRBJ2-7, with 10 nucleotides matching TRBD2. CDR1 is SEHNR and CDR2 is FQNEAQ in the germline V gene (reference sequence). This CDR3 region has 15 residues. The V gene end was trimmed by 4 bases and the J gene end by 2 bases; junction bases not matched to a gene: 5. CDR3 residues: CASSSGTSVAYEQYF. The CDR3 DNA reads TGTGCCAGCAGCTCCGGGACTAGCGTTGCCTACGAGCAGTACTTC.

Many counts were recorded for this clonotype. The chain uses TRBV18 and TRBJ2-3; TRBD2 might be the D (7 bases). V shed 6 bases and J shed 1 base, with 14 bases lying between them. The CDR3 loop spans 15 amino acids. The germline gives CDR1 KGHSH, CDR2 LQKENI. The CDR3 nucleotides are TGTGCCAGCTCTCCCGCGGGGGCGGGCACAGATACGCAGTATTTT. This translates into CASSPAGAGTDTQYF.

The sample holds a few counts of this clonotype. The V gene is TRBV3-1, the J gene TRBJ2-1, with D possibly matching TRBD1 (6 bases). Germline CDR1 is LGHDT and CDR2 is YNNKEL (reference sequence). This CDR3 region has 15 residues. The V end lost 8 bases, the J end lost 4 bases, and 18 bases lay between the germline ends. The CDR3, as DNA: TGTGCCAGCCTAGTTACAGGGCAACTTTACAATGAGCAGTTCTTC. This gives the protein CASLVTGQLYNEQFF.

The CDR3 here is CASSPLAGFYNEQFF. The DNA for the CDR3 is TGTGCCAGCAGCCCCCTAGCGGGATTCTACAATGAGCAGTTCTTC. This sequence joins TRBV3-1 and TRBJ2-1; 9 nucleotides match TRBD2. The J segment lost 3 bases and the V segment lost 4 bases, leaving 4 bases of the junction unmatched. The CDR3 runs 15 residues. CDR1 is LGHDT and CDR2 is YNNKEL in the germline V gene (reference sequence).

This clonotype has a handful of counts. The chain has TRBV12-5 and TRBJ2-7, with TRBD2 identical over 7 bases. Trimming removed 8 bases from V and 5 bases from J; junction bases left unmatched: 15. The CDR3 covers 15 residues. Germline CDR1 and CDR2: LGHNT and FRNRAP. The CDR3 region has the DNA TGTGCTAGTCAATTCTACGGTGGCGGGAGTAACGAGCAGTACTTC. It codes for CASQFYGGGSNEQYF.

Turning to this clonotype: A much larger clone differs by one base, so this may be a read error. The rearrangement joins TRBV2 to TRBJ2-3; D is perhaps TRBD1 or TRBD2 (5 bases each). CDR3 length: 14 amino acids. Germline V CDR1 and CDR2: SNHLY, FYNNEI. Trimming removed 7 bases at V and 4 bases at J, with 15 bases between. CDR3 sequence: CASKRDLSADTQYF. In DNA form, the CDR3 reads TGTGCCAGCAAACGGGACCTCAGCGCAGATACGCAGTATTTT.

The CDR3 coding sequence is TGCGCCAGCAGCTCCGGGACTAGCGGGACCTACGAGCAGTACTTC. Residues: CASSSGTSGTYEQYF. The chain is built from TRBV5-1 and TRBJ2-7; the match to TRBD2 covers 13 bases. Losses at the gene ends were 3 bases for V and 2 bases for J; bases not matched to a gene: 2. CDR3 length equals 15 residues. Germline CDR1 and CDR2: SGHRS and YFSETQ.